The clone carrying this TCR beta chain came up many times. The sample comes from a study of T cells in Graves' hyperthyroidism and ophthalmopathy. The CDR3 has 13 amino acids. The trim removed 6 bases at V and 5 bases at J, leaving 4 bases unmatched. Amplification targeted TCR beta CDR3 regions from RNA transcripts. TCR CDR3 underwent first-round RT-PCR with the HTBI primer set. TCRdb called the multiplex PCR reads again in MiXCR, with one record for every CDR3 protein. This sample carries 600,000 to 750,000 distinct CDR3 sequences, approximately 15% of them seen once, and the ten largest clones take less than 20%.

The source material was blood. The TCR sequence derives from a man aged 50 to 60 with Graves' hyperthyroidism. The chain uses TRBV12-3 or TRBV12-4 and TRBJ2-7; 10 nucleotides agree with TRBD2. The CDR3 loop is CASRGGLANEQYF. The CDR3 DNA reads as TGTGCCAGCAGGGGGGGACTAGCGAACGAGCAGTACTTC.